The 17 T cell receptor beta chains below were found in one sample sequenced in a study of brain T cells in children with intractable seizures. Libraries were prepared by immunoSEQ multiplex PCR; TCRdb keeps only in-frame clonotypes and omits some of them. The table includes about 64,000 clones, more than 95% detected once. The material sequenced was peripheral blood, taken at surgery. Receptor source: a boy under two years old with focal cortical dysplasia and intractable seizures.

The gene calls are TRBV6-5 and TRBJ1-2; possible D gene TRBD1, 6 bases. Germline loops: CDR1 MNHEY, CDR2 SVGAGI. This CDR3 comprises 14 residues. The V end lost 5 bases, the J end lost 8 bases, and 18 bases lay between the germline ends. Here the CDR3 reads CASSKQGAAVGYTF. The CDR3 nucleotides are TGTGCCAGCAGTAAACAGGGAGCGGCGGTCGGCTACACCTTC.

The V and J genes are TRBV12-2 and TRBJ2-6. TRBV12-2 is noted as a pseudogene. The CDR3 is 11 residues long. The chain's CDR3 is CASRLEVVLTF. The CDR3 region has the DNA TGTGCAAGTCGCTTAGAGGTTGTCCTGACTTTC.

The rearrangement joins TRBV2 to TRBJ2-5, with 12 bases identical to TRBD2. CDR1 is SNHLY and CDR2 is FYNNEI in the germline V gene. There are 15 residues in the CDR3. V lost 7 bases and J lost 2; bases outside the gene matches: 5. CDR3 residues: CASTPTSGSQETQYF. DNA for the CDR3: TGTGCCAGCACTCCGACTAGCGGGAGTCAAGAGACCCAGTACTTC.

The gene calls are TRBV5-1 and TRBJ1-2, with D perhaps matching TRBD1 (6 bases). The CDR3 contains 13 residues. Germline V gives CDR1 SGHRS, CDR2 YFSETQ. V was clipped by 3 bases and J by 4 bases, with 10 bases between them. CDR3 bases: TGCGCCAGCAGCTCGCGGACAGTCTATGGCTACACCTTC. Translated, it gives CASSSRTVYGYTF.

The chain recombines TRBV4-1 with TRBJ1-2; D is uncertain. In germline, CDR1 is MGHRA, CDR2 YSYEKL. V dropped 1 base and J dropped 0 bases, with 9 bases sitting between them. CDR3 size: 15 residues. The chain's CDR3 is CASSQVVGPNYGYTF. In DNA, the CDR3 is TGCGCCAGCAGCCAAGTCGTTGGGCCTAACTATGGCTACACCTTC.

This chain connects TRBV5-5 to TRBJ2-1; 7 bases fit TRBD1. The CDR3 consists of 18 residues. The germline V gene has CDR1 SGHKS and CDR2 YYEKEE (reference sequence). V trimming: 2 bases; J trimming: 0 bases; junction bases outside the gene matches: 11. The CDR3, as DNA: TGTGCCAGCAGCTTTGAACGAACCGGGACAGCCTCCTACAATGAGCAGTTCTTC. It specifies CASSFERTGTASYNEQFF.

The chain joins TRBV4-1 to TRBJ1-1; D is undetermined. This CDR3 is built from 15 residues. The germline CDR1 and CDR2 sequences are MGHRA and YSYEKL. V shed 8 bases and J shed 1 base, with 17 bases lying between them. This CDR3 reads CASPILPKRNTEAFF. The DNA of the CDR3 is TGCGCCAGCCCTATACTTCCTAAAAGGAACACTGAAGCTTTCTTT.

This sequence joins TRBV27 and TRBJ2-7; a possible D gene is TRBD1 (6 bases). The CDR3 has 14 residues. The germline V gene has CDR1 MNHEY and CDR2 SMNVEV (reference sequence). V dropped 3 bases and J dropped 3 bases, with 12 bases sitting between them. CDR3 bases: TGTGCCAGCAGTTTGGCAGGGGCGGTCTACGAGCAGTACTTC. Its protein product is CASSLAGAVYEQYF.

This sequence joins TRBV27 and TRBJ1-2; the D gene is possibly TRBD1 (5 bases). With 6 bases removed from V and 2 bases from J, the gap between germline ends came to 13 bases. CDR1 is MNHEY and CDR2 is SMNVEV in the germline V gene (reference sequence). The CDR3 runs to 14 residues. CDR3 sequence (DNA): TGTGCCAGCAGCCTTCTGAGGGGAAACTATGGCTACACCTTC. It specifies CASSLLRGNYGYTF.

The CDR3 coding sequence is TGTGCCAGCAGCTTGTCAGGGGGCTCTTCTGGCTACACCTTC. This translates into CASSLSGGSSGYTF. This chain uses TRBV5-8 with TRBJ1-2; 8 positions match TRBD1. V trimming: 1 base; J trimming: 7 bases; junction bases outside the gene matches: 6. Germline loops: CDR1 SGHTS, CDR2 YDEGEE. This CDR3 is 14 amino acids long.

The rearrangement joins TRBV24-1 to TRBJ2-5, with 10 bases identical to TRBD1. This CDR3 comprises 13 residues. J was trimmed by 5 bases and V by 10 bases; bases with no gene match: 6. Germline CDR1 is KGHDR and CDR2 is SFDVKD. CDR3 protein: CATGTGVRETQYF. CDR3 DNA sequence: TGTGCCACAGGGACAGGGGTTCGGGAGACCCAGTACTTC.

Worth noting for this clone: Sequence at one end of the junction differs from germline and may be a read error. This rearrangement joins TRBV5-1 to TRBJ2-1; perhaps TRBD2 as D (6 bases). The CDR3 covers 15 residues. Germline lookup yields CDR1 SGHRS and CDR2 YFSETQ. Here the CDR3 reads CASSLDYPPINEQFF. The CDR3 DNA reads TGCGCCAGCAGTTTGGACTATCCCCCAATCAATGAGCAGTTCTTC. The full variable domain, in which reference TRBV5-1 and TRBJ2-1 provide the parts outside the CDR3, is KAGVTQTPRYLIKTRGQQVTLSCSPISGHRSVSWYQQTPGQGLQFLFEYFSETQRNKGNFPGRFSGRQFSNSRSEMNVSTLELGDSALYLCASSLDYPPINEQFFGPGTRLTVL.

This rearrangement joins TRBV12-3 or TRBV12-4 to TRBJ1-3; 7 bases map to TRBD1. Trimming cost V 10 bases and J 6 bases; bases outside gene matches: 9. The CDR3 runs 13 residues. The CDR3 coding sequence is TGTGCCATTAGGGACAGTCGCCTAAACACCATATATTTT. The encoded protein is CAIRDSRLNTIYF.

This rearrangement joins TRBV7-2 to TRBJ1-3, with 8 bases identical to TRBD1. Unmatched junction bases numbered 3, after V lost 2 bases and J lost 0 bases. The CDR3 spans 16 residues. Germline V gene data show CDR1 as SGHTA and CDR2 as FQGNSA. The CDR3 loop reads CASSLQGASSGNTIYF. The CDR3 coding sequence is TGTGCCAGCAGCTTACAGGGGGCGAGCTCTGGAAACACCATATATTTT.

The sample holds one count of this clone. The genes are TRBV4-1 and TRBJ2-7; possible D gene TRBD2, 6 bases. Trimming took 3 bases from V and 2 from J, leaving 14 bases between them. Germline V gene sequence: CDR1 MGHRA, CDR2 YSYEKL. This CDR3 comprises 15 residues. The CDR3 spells CASSHLGGAPYEQYF. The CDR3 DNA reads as TGCGCCAGCAGCCACCTGGGGGGTGCCCCCTACGAGCAGTACTTC.

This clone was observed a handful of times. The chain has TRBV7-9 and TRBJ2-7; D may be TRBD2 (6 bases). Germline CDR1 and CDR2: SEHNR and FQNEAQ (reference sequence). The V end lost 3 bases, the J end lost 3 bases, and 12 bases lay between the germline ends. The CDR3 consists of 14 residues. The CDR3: CASSLSLASYEQYF. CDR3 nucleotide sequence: TGTGCCAGCAGCTTGAGTCTAGCGAGCTACGAGCAGTACTTC.

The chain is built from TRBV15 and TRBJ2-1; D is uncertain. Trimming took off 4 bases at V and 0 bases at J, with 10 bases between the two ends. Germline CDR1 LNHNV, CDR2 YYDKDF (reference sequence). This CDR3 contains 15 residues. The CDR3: CATSNILSSYNEQFF. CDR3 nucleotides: TGTGCCACCAGCAACATCCTTAGCTCCTACAATGAGCAGTTCTTC.